This T cell receptor beta chain was identified during a study of T cells after yellow fever vaccination. On the study more broadly: SMART-Seq v4 Ultra Low Input handled preparation of low-cell-number fractions. General study findings and limits: Reappearing after the booster were most of the clones from primary vaccination (around 96% CD4, approximately 89% CD8). A small proportion of clonotypes was detected in both the CD4 and CD8 compartments.

Production of TCR cDNA was by 5'RACE template switching, which also added a universal primer site and UMIs. TCRdb reprocessed the 5' RACE reads with MiXCR, giving one entry per CDR3 protein. The data show 500,000 to 650,000 distinct CDR3 sequences, less than 20% seen once. The table lists this clonotype with many counts. The antigen remains undetermined. The starting material was PBMCs, obtained around 5 days after the first yellow fever vaccination. The TCR originated in a young man who received the YFV17D yellow fever vaccine.

CDR3 bases: TGCGCCAGCAGCCGCCTCCCCCAGACAGTAAACACTGAAGCTTTCTTT. Protein: CASSRLPQTVNTEAFF. V is TRBV4-1 and J is TRBJ1-1; perhaps TRBD1 as D (5 bases). The CDR3 loop spans 16 amino acids. Germline CDR1 and CDR2: MGHRA and YSYEKL. V dropped 4 bases and J dropped 2 bases, with 17 bases sitting between them.